The rows below give T cell receptor beta chains drawn from one sample of a study of PD-1 blockade in classical Hodgkin lymphoma. Method: immunoSEQ multiplex PCR; TCRdb's copy keeps in-frame clones and lacks some. The table records around 40,000 clones, around 80% of them present only once. Specimen: peripheral blood mononuclear cells (PBMCs), collected at baseline. These receptors were collected from a human donor with classical Hodgkin lymphoma. Each CDR3 is given with its conserved first and last residue. Fields, in order: D gene, V gene, J gene, clone size, CDR3 protein, CDR3 DNA. A D gene is named only where the DNA matches it firmly. Clone size, where shown, is once, few, many, or a class for clones that have expanded.

D: -; V: TRBV5-1; J: TRBJ1-1; size: -; CDR3: CASSLLGDSNTEAFF; DNA: TGCGCCAGCAGCCTGTTGGGGGATTCGAACACTGAAGCTTTCTTT
D: -; V: TRBV19; J: TRBJ1-1; size: -; CDR3: CASSPSRQDLNTEAFF; DNA: TGTGCCAGTAGTCCCTCTCGACAGGACTTGAACACTGAAGCTTTCTTT
D: -; V: TRBV13; J: TRBJ2-7; size: -; CDR3: CASSYLRGRGYEQYF; DNA: TGTGCCAGCAGTTACCTTCGCGGCAGGGGCTACGAGCAGTACTTC
D: -; V: TRBV4-1; J: TRBJ2-3; size: -; CDR3: CASSQASTDTQYF; DNA: TGCGCCAGCAGCCAAGCGAGCACAGATACGCAGTATTTT
D: TRBD1; V: TRBV19; J: TRBJ1-5; size: -; CDR3: CVSSTSRGRNQPQHF; DNA: TGTGTCAGTAGTACCTCCAGGGGGCGCAATCAGCCCCAGCATTTT
D: TRBD1; V: TRBV6-5; J: TRBJ1-3; size: -; CDR3: CASSRDRNSGNTIYF; DNA: TGTGCCAGCAGCCGGGACAGAAACTCTGGAAACACCATATATTTT
D: TRBD1; V: TRBV4-3; J: TRBJ1-3; size: -; CDR3: CASSQDRNPGNTIYF; DNA: TGCGCCAGCAGCCAGGACAGGAACCCCGGAAACACCATATATTTT
D: -; V: TRBV27; J: TRBJ2-7; size: -; CDR3: CASSRGTESSYEQYF; DNA: TGTGCCAGCAGTAGGGGGACGGAGAGCTCCTACGAGCAGTACTTC
D: -; V: TRBV7-9; J: TRBJ2-7; size: -; CDR3: CASSLPSDGEQYF; DNA: TGTGCCAGCAGCTTACCTTCGGACGGCGAGCAGTACTTC
D: -; V: TRBV29-1; J: TRBJ1-2; size: few; CDR3: CSVEDPERYGYTF; DNA: TGCAGCGTTGAAGATCCTGAACGCTATGGCTACACCTTC
D: TRBD1; V: TRBV19; J: TRBJ1-2; size: -; CDR3: CASSLTGEGGYGYTF; DNA: TGTGCCAGTAGTCTAACAGGGGAAGGGGGCTATGGCTACACCTTC
D: -; V: TRBV19; J: TRBJ2-4; size: -; CDR3: CASNRDFTKNIQYF; DNA: TGTGCCAGTAATCGGGACTTTACCAAAAACATTCAGTACTTC
D: -; V: TRBV4-1; J: TRBJ2-1; size: once; CDR3: CASSQDPRGFYNEQFF; DNA: TGCGCCAGCAGCCAAGATCCCAGGGGCTTTTACAATGAGCAGTTCTTC
D: -; V: TRBV6-5; J: TRBJ1-2; size: -; CDR3: CASSYSPTVSYGYTF; DNA: TGTGCCAGCAGTTACTCTCCGACAGTATCCTATGGCTACACCTTC
D: TRBD1; V: TRBV5-4; J: TRBJ1-4; size: -; CDR3: CASSLGGTGDEKLFF; DNA: TGTGCCAGCAGCTTGGGCGGGACAGGGGATGAAAAACTGTTTTTT
D: -; V: TRBV5-1; J: TRBJ2-7; size: -; CDR3: CASSLAGEDEQYF; DNA: TGCGCCAGCAGCTTGGCGGGCGAGGACGAGCAGTACTTC
D: -; V: TRBV7-9; J: TRBJ2-5; size: -; CDR3: CASSLRSHQETQYF; DNA: TGTGCCAGCAGCTTGCGCAGCCATCAAGAGACCCAGTACTTC
D: -; V: TRBV7-8; J: TRBJ1-1; size: -; CDR3: CASSLAPDRLNTEAFF; DNA: TGTGCCAGCAGCTTAGCTCCGGACCGCCTGAACACTGAAGCTTTCTTT
D: -; V: TRBV5-8; J: TRBJ2-6; size: few; CDR3: CASSLAGVGANVLTF; DNA: TGTGCCAGCAGCTTGGCGGGGGTTGGGGCCAACGTCCTGACTTTC
D: -; V: TRBV5-6; J: TRBJ2-2; size: -; CDR3: CASSLGGGPGELFF; DNA: TGTGCCAGCAGCTTGGGAGGGGGACCCGGGGAGCTGTTTTTT
D: -; V: TRBV2; J: TRBJ1-1; size: few; CDR3: CASSDRTAEAFF; DNA: TGTGCCAGCAGTGACCGGACGGCTGAAGCTTTCTTT
D: TRBD1; V: TRBV9; J: TRBJ1-1; size: -; CDR3: CASSVEGTGSPEAFF; DNA: TGTGCCAGCAGCGTAGAGGGGACAGGGAGCCCTGAAGCTTTCTTT
D: -; V: TRBV9; J: TRBJ1-1; size: once; CDR3: CASSRDKNTEAFF; DNA: TGTGCCAGCAGCAGAGACAAGAACACTGAAGCTTTCTTT
D: -; V: TRBV11-2; J: TRBJ1-5; size: -; CDR3: CASSLEASNQPQHF; DNA: TGTGCCAGCAGCTTAGAGGCCTCTAATCAGCCCCAGCATTTT
D: TRBD1; V: TRBV13; J: TRBJ2-7; size: once; CDR3: CASSLRSIPGTGDEQYF; DNA: TGTGCCAGCAGCTTACGCTCTATCCCCGGGACAGGGGACGAGCAGTACTTC
D: -; V: TRBV27; J: TRBJ2-1; size: -; CDR3: CASSPDRSNEQFF; DNA: TGTGCCAGCAGTCCTGACAGAAGCAATGAGCAGTTCTTC
D: TRBD1; V: TRBV5-1; J: TRBJ1-2; size: -; CDR3: CASSLGTGGRDGYTF; DNA: TGCGCCAGCAGCTTAGGGACAGGGGGCAGGGATGGCTACACCTTC
D: TRBD2; V: TRBV25-1; J: TRBJ2-1; size: -; CDR3: CASIARKKKRGIKVEQFF; DNA: TGTGCCAGCATCGCTAGAAAGAAGAAGCGGGGTATCAAGGTTGAGCAGTTCTTC
D: TRBD1; V: TRBV7-9; J: TRBJ1-1; size: -; CDR3: CASTTRGTGTVPLNTEAFF; DNA: TGTGCCAGCACCACTCGGGGGACAGGGACCGTACCCTTGAACACTGAAGCTTTCTTT
D: -; V: TRBV6-1; J: TRBJ2-7; size: once; CDR3: CASSEGRADEQYF; DNA: TGTGCCAGCAGTGAAGGTAGGGCAGACGAGCAGTACTTC
D: -; V: TRBV5-5; J: TRBJ2-5; size: -; CDR3: CASSPLIAALLEETQYF; DNA: TGTGCCAGCAGCCCTCTCATTGCGGCCCTACTCGAAGAGACCCAGTACTTC
D: TRBD1; V: TRBV7-9; J: TRBJ2-1; size: -; CDR3: CASSTRPGGNEQFF; DNA: TGTGCCAGCAGCACCCGGCCAGGGGGCAATGAGCAGTTCTTC
D: -; V: TRBV9; J: TRBJ1-5; size: few; CDR3: CASSDGGNQPQHF; DNA: TGTGCCAGCAGCGACGGGGGGAATCAGCCCCAGCATTTT
D: TRBD2; V: TRBV7-6; J: TRBJ2-1; size: once; CDR3: CASSLALSGGLYNEQFF; DNA: TGTGCCAGCAGCTTAGCGTTGAGCGGGGGACTTTACAATGAGCAGTTCTTC
D: -; V: TRBV6-5; J: TRBJ2-5; size: -; CDR3: CASSYGTPRETQYF; DNA: TGTGCCAGCAGTTACGGGACCCCCCGGGAGACCCAGTACTTC
D: -; V: TRBV19; J: TRBJ1-5; size: -; CDR3: CASSKQGPHQPQHF; DNA: TGTGCCAGTAGTAAACAGGGCCCCCATCAGCCCCAGCATTTT
D: -; V: TRBV6-5; J: TRBJ2-7; size: -; CDR3: CASSYVGGTYEQYF; DNA: TGTGCCAGCAGTTACGTTGGGGGGACCTACGAGCAGTACTTC
D: TRBD1; V: TRBV5-4; J: TRBJ2-7; size: -; CDR3: CATKTGVGYEQYF; DNA: TGTGCCACCAAGACAGGGGTCGGCTACGAGCAGTACTTC
D: TRBD2; V: TRBV7-3; J: TRBJ2-7; size: -; CDR3: CASSPASGGNYEQYF; DNA: TGTGCCAGCAGCCCGGCTAGCGGGGGGAACTACGAGCAGTACTTC
D: -; V: TRBV28; J: TRBJ1-5; size: few; CDR3: CASSPLHFNQPQHF; DNA: TGTGCCAGCAGTCCGTTACACTTCAATCAGCCCCAGCATTTT
D: TRBD1; V: TRBV7-2; J: TRBJ2-3; size: -; CDR3: CASSSTGVTDTQYF; DNA: TGTGCCAGCAGCTCAACAGGGGTCACAGATACGCAGTATTTT
D: -; V: TRBV4-2; J: TRBJ2-5; size: -; CDR3: CASSQDEETQYF; DNA: TGTGCCAGCAGCCAAGATGAAGAGACCCAGTACTTC
D: TRBD1; V: TRBV4-2; J: TRBJ2-7; size: -; CDR3: CASSLDGQGDYEQYF; DNA: TGTGCCAGCAGCCTAGACGGACAGGGGGACTACGAGCAGTACTTC
D: -; V: TRBV6-1; J: TRBJ2-2; size: -; CDR3: CASSGRVGAGELFF; DNA: TGTGCCAGCAGTGGGCGAGTGGGGGCCGGGGAGCTGTTTTTT
D: TRBD1; V: TRBV6-6; J: TRBJ2-7; size: -; CDR3: CASRLGQMSSYEQYF; DNA: TGTGCCAGCAGACTGGGACAGATGAGCTCCTACGAGCAGTACTTC
D: TRBD2; V: TRBV19; J: TRBJ2-2; size: -; CDR3: CASRLAGGMVNTGELFF; DNA: TGTGCCAGTAGACTAGCGGGGGGGATGGTTAACACCGGGGAGCTGTTTTTT